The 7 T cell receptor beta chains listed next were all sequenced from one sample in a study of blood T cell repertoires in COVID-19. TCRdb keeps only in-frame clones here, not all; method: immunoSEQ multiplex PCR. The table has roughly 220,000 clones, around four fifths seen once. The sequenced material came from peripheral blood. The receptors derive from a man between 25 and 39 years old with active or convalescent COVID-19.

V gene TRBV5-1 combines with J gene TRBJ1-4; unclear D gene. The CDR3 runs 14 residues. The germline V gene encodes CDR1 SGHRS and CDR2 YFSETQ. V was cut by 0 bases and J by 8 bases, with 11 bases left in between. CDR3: CASSLGASQEKLFF. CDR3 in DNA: TGCGCCAGCAGCTTGGGGGCCTCACAAGAAAAACTGTTTTTT.

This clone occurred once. The CDR3 DNA reads as TGTGCCTGGAGTACCCGCCCCGGGGTCAAGGGATCACCCCTCCACTTT. It encodes CAWSTRPGVKGSPLHF. The chain links TRBV30 to TRBJ1-6; no clear D. The ends were cut back, 2 bases at V and 10 bases at J, with 21 bases in the middle. The CDR3 totals 16 residues. The germline V gene encodes CDR1 GTSNPN and CDR2 SVGIG (reference sequence).

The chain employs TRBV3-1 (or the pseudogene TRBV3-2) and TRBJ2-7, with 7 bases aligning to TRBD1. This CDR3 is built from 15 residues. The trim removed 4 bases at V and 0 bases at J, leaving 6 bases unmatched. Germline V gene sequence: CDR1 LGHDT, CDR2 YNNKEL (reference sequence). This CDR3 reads CASSRQGPSSYEQYF. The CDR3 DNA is TGTGCCAGCAGCCGACAGGGCCCGAGCTCCTACGAGCAGTACTTC.

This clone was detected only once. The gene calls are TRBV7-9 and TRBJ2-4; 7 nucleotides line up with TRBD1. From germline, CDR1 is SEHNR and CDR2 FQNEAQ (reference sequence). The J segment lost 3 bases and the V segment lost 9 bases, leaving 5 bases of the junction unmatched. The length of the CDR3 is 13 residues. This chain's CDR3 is CASRQGDKNIQYF. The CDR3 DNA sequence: TGTGCCAGTAGACAGGGTGACAAAAACATTCAGTACTTC.

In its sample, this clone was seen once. CDR3: CATRKAGWGREQFF. The CDR3 DNA is TGTGCCACCCGAAAGGCGGGGTGGGGGAGAGAGCAGTTCTTC. The chain couples TRBV15 to TRBJ2-1; tentative D call: TRBD2 (6 bases). CDR1 is LNHNV, CDR2 YYDKDF, per germline (reference sequence). The CDR3 runs to 14 residues. The V end was cut by 8 bases, the J end by 10 bases, with 21 bases between. The full variable domain, in which reference TRBV15 and TRBJ2-1 provide the parts outside the CDR3, is DAMVIQNPRYQVTQFGKPVTLSCSQTLNHNVMYWYQQKSSQAPKLLFHYYDKDFNNEADTPDNFQSRRPNTSFCFLDIRSPGLGDTAMYLCATRKAGWGREQFFGPGTRLTVL.

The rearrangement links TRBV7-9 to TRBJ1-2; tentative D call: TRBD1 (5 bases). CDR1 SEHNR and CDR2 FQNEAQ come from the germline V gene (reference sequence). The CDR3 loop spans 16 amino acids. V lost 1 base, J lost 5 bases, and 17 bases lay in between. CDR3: CASSLGTGDGTYGYTF. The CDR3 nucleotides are TGTGCCAGCAGCTTAGGAACGGGGGACGGAACGTATGGCTACACCTTC.

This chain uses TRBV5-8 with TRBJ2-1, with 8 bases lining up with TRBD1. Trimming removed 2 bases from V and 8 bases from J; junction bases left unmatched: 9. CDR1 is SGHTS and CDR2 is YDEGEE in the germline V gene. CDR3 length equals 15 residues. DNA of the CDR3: TGTGCCAGCAGCTTACAGGGGGGCGCGGTCTATGAGCAGTTCTTC. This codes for CASSLQGGAVYEQFF. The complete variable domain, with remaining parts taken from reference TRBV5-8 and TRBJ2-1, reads EAGVTQSPTHLIKTRGQQATLRCSPISGHTSVYWYQQALGLGLQFLLWYDEGEERNRGNFPPRFSGRQFPNYSSELNVNALELEDSALYLCASSLQGGAVYEQFFGPGTRLTVL.